Below, 17 T cell receptor beta chains from the same sample are listed, as sequenced in a study of T cell clonality in common variable immunodeficiency. Study-wide points: Common variable immunodeficiency TCR beta sequences reportedly had fewer deletions and N-nucleotide insertions.

Using immunoSEQ multiplex PCR, the repertoire was profiled, and TCRdb retains in-frame clones only, with some absent. The record shows roughly 30,000 clones for this sample, with no singletons present. Their recognized antigens are unknown. The sample taken for sequencing was peripheral blood mononuclear cells. Every receptor here comes from a human donor with common variable immunodeficiency.

Many counts were recorded for this clone. The DNA ends 3 residues before the CDR3 does, and the rest of the CDR3 is filled in from the germline J gene. The rearrangement uses TRBV9 and TRBJ1-3; possibly TRBD1 for D (5 bases). V lost 0 bases to trimming and J lost 4 bases, with 8 bases between them. Germline CDR1 reads SGDLS; CDR2 reads YYNGEE. This CDR3 has 14 residues. CDR3 sequence: CASSVAGRGNTIYF. CDR3 bases read: TGTGCCAGCAGCGTAGCAGGGCGAGGAAACACC.

This clone was counted many times. The sequenced part of the CDR3 DNA is TGTGCCAGCAGCTTGCGTTCGGATGGC. Protein: CASSLRSDG. In full, the CDR3 is CASSLRSDGYTF. V gene TRBV7-2 combines with J gene TRBJ1-2; unclear D gene. Coverage ceases 3 residues before the CDR3 finishes, and the germline J gene fills in the end. This CDR3 comprises 12 residues. The ends were cut back, 3 bases at V and 6 bases at J, with 8 bases in the middle. Germline V gives CDR1 SGHTA, CDR2 FQGNSA.

This clone was counted many times. The CDR3 end is not reached by the read, which stops 3 residues before it; the germline J gene fills it in. The chain couples TRBV5-1 to TRBJ1-1; unclear D gene. This CDR3 is 15 amino acids long. Trimming removed 1 base at V and 4 bases at J, with 14 bases between. The germline CDR1 and CDR2 sequences are SGHRS and YFSETQ. CDR3 sequence reads: CASSLQTVAGTEAFF. CDR3 DNA, as far as it was read: TGCGCCAGCAGCTTGCAAACCGTGGCAGGCACTGAA. The complete variable domain, with remaining parts taken from reference TRBV5-1 and TRBJ1-1, reads KAGVTQTPRYLIKTRGQQVTLSCSPISGHRSVSWYQQTPGQGLQFLFEYFSETQRNKGNFPGRFSGRQFSNSRSEMNVSTLELGDSALYLCASSLQTVAGTEAFFGQGTRLTVV.

In regard to this clone: The sequenced fragment ends 3 residues before the CDR3 boundary, so the rest is inferred from the germline J gene. The V gene is TRBV7-2, the J gene TRBJ2-5; no definite D call. V lost 4 bases to trimming and J lost 1 base, with 7 bases between them. This CDR3 contains 13 residues. Per the germline V gene, CDR1 is SGHTA and CDR2 is FQGNSA. The chain's CDR3 is CASSYRPQETQYF. Partial CDR3 DNA: TGTGCCAGCAGCTACAGACCCCAAGAGACC. The entire variable domain, with the rest obtained from reference TRBV7-2 and TRBJ2-5, is as follows: GAGVSQSPSNKVTEKGKDVELRCDPISGHTALYWYRQSLGQGLEFLIYFQGNSAPDKSGLPSDRFSAERTGGSVSTLTIQRTQQEDSAVYLCASSYRPQETQYFGPGTRLLVL.

In its sample, this clone was seen a few times. The read halts 3 residues ahead of the CDR3 end, with the missing end drawn from the germline J gene. The chain joins TRBV18 to TRBJ1-2; the D gene is possibly TRBD1 (5 bases). Deletions cut 5 bases from V and 4 bases from J, with 14 bases between. The CDR3 sequence is 14 residues long. The germline V gene has CDR1 KGHSH and CDR2 LQKENI. Partial CDR3 DNA: TGTGCCAGCTCAGCGCTTGAGGGGCTCTATGGC. Translation gives CASSALEGLYG. The entire CDR3 is CASSALEGLYGYTF.

This clone appeared a few times. The read terminates 3 residues before the CDR3 end, so the remaining end is supplied by the germline J gene. The chain uses TRBV5-5 and TRBJ1-1, with 8 nucleotides matching TRBD1. Unmatched junction bases numbered 5, after V lost 1 base and J lost 3 bases. CDR3 length equals 15 residues. The germline gives CDR1 SGHKS, CDR2 YYEKEE (reference sequence). This CDR3 reads CASSLRPTGDTEAFF. The sequenced CDR3 bases are TGTGCCAGCAGCTTGCGACCGACAGGGGACACTGAA.

There are many counts of this clone. The read is 3 residues too short to cover the CDR3 end, so that end is filled in from the germline J gene. The chain is built from TRBV19 and TRBJ1-3; 9 nucleotides agree with TRBD1. CDR3 length equals 19 residues. Trimming took 5 bases from V and 0 from J; bases not matched to a gene: 14. CDR1 is LNHDA, CDR2 SQIVND, per germline (reference sequence). CDR3 residues: CASSPHPGTGFSSGNTIYF. The sequenced CDR3 bases are TGTGCCAGTAGTCCTCATCCCGGGACAGGGTTCAGCTCTGGAAACACC.

Many counts were recorded for this clone. The CDR3 extends 3 residues past the end of the read, so its final part is completed from the germline J gene. The chain joins TRBV11-2 to TRBJ2-3, with a weak D call TRBD1 (6 bases). V was trimmed by 0 bases and J by 4 bases, leaving 11 bases between them. The V gene's germline CDR1 is SGHAT and CDR2 FQNNGV. This CDR3 comprises 15 residues. CDR3 amino acids: CASSLEGAGADTQYF. Partial CDR3 DNA: TGTGCCAGCAGCTTAGAGGGGGCAGGGGCAGATACG.

In this sample, this clone turned up many times. Coverage ceases 3 residues before the CDR3 finishes, and the germline J gene fills in the end. This chain uses TRBV19 with TRBJ2-7; D gene uncertain. Germline V gene data show CDR1 as LNHDA and CDR2 as SQIVND (reference sequence). This CDR3 comprises 13 residues. The germline V and J ends were trimmed by 9 bases and 6 bases, with 18 bases remaining between them. CDR3 bases read: TGTGCCAGCTCCCCAACTCAATGGTCCGAG. This codes for CASSPTQWSE. The full-length CDR3 reads as CASSPTQWSEQYF.

This clone was seen many times. CDR3 DNA, as far as it was read: TGTGCCAGTAGATATAGCGGGAGGACCGGGGAG. Translation gives CASRYSGRTGE. The entire CDR3 sequence reads CASRYSGRTGELFF. V and J are TRBV19 and TRBJ2-2; 10 bases are shared with TRBD2. The sequence runs out 3 residues before the end of the CDR3; the remainder is reconstructed from the germline J gene. Trimming removed 6 bases from V and 5 bases from J; junction bases left unmatched: 3. CDR1 and CDR2 (germline): LNHDA, SQIVND (reference sequence). The CDR3 is 14 amino acids.

A remark on this clone: Sequencing ends 3 residues short of the CDR3 end; the germline J gene provides the rest. The chain has TRBV19 and TRBJ2-7, with TRBD1 matching 9 bases. V lost 4 bases and J lost 4; bases outside the gene matches: 2. The CDR3 is 13 amino acids. Germline V gene sequence: CDR1 LNHDA, CDR2 SQIVND (reference sequence). CDR3 DNA, as far as it was read: TGTGCCAGTAGTAAGACAGGGGGATACGAG. It specifies CASSKTGGYE. Given in full, the CDR3 is CASSKTGGYEQYF.

Notes on this clone: The CDR3 end is not reached by the read, which stops 3 residues before it; the germline J gene fills it in. This rearrangement joins TRBV6-2 or TRBV6-3 to TRBJ2-7; D unclear. V was trimmed by 6 bases and J by 2 bases, leaving 11 bases between them. CDR1 is MNHEY and CDR2 is SVGEGT in the germline V gene. The CDR3 covers 13 residues. CDR3 residues: CASRPLTAYEQYF. The CDR3 DNA, read in part, is TGTGCCAGCAGACCCCTAACTGCCTACGAG.

This clone occurred a few times. The read terminates 3 residues ahead of where the CDR3 ends, so the germline J gene completes it. The chain combines TRBV5-1 with TRBJ1-1, with D possibly being TRBD1 (6 bases). There are 15 residues in the CDR3. The ends were cut back, 4 bases at V and 3 bases at J, with 16 bases in the middle. Germline-derived CDR1 and CDR2 are SGHRS and YFSETQ. The chain's CDR3 is CASSLGAGMDTEAFF. CDR3 bases read: TGCGCCAGCAGCCTGGGGGCAGGGATGGACACTGAA. Full variable domain (rest looked up from reference TRBV5-1 and TRBJ1-1): KAGVTQTPRYLIKTRGQQVTLSCSPISGHRSVSWYQQTPGQGLQFLFEYFSETQRNKGNFPGRFSGRQFSNSRSEMNVSTLELGDSALYLCASSLGAGMDTEAFFGQGTRLTVV.

This clone was observed many times. Sequencing ends 3 residues short of the CDR3 end; the germline J gene provides the rest. V and J are TRBV18 and TRBJ2-2; 8 bases align to TRBD1. The J segment lost 6 bases and the V segment lost 2 bases, leaving 8 bases of the junction unmatched. Looked up from germline, CDR1 is KGHSH and CDR2 is LQKENI. The CDR3 loop spans 16 amino acids. CDR3 bases read: TGTGCCAGCTCACCATCTCGGACAGGGACCGCCGGGGAG. Residues: CASSPSRTGTAGE. The whole CDR3 is CASSPSRTGTAGELFF.

This clone was recorded many times. The read comes to an end 3 residues before the CDR3 does, leaving the germline J gene to fill in the end. The chain combines TRBV10-3 with TRBJ2-5; 7 bases agree with TRBD1. Germline V lookup: CDR1 ENHRY, CDR2 SYGVKD. The junction had 5 bases not matched to a gene; V was cut back by 6 bases and J by 4 bases. There are 13 residues in the CDR3. The sequenced part of the CDR3 DNA is TGTGCCATCAGACAGGGGTACGGAGAGACC. Translation: CAIRQGYGET. The whole CDR3 protein reads CAIRQGYGETQYF.

A remark on this clone: Sequence at one end of the junction differs from germline and may be a read error. Sequencing ends 3 residues short of the CDR3 end; the germline J gene provides the rest. The rearrangement uses TRBV7-3 and TRBJ2-1; D remains unclear. The CDR3 has 13 residues. Germline V lookup: CDR1 SGHTA, CDR2 FQGTGA. Incomplete CDR3 DNA: TGTTCCAGCAGCTTAGCAGCAGGAAATGAG. The encoded protein is CSSSLAAGNE. The full CDR3 is CSSSLAAGNEQFF.

In this sample, this clone turned up many times. The DNA ends 3 residues before the CDR3 does, and the rest of the CDR3 is filled in from the germline J gene. V gene TRBV4-2 combines with J gene TRBJ2-3, with 15 bases lining up with TRBD2. The germline CDR1 and CDR2 sequences are LGHNA and YNFKEQ. This CDR3 is built from 17 residues. The V segment lost 4 bases and the J segment 5 bases; nucleotides outside the gene matches: 7. CDR3 protein: CASSLEGLAGGVDTQYF. The sequenced CDR3 bases are TGTGCCAGCAGCCTTGAGGGACTAGCGGGAGGAGTAGATACG.